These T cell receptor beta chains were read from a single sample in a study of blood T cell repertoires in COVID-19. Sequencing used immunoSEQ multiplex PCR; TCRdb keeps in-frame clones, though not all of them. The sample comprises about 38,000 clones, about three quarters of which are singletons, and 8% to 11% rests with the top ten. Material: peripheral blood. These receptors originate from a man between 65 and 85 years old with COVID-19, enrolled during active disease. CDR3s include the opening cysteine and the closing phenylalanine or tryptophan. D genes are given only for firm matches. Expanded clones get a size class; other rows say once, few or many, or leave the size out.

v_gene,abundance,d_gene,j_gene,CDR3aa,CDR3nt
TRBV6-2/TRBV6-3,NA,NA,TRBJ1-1,CASSYSRAAGPFF,TGTGCCAGCAGTTACTCTCGGGCAGCGGGCCCTTTCTTT
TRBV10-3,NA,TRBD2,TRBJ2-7,CAISSSPNGGSYEQYF,TGTGCCATCAGCTCTTCCCCCAACGGGGGGTCCTACGAGCAGTACTTC
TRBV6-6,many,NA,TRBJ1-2,CASSLNTYGYTF,TGTGCCAGCAGCCTTAACACCTATGGCTACACCTTC
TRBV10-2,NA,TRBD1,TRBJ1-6,CASSSGTGSSPLHF,TGCGCCAGCAGTTCCGGGACAGGGTCTTCACCCCTCCACTTT
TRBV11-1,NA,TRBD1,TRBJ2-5,CASSLDRVETQYF,TGTGCCAGCAGCCTGGACAGGGTTGAGACCCAGTACTTC
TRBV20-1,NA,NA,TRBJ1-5,CSASGEISNQPQHF,TGCAGTGCTAGTGGTGAGATAAGCAATCAGCCCCAGCATTTT
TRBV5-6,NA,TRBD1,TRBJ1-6,CASSYGTGSSYNSPLHF,TGTGCCAGCAGCTATGGGACAGGGAGCTCCTATAATTCACCCCTCCACTTT
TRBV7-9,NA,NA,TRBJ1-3,CASSPNSSGNTIYF,TGTGCCAGCAGTCCAAATTCCTCTGGAAACACCATATATTTT
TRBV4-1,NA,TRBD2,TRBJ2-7,CASSPTFLLAGGILAYEQYF,TGCGCCAGCAGCCCGACTTTCTTACTAGCGGGGGGAATTCTGGCCTACGAGCAGTACTTC
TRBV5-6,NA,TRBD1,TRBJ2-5,CASSLQGAGETQYF,TGTGCCAGCAGCTTACAGGGGGCCGGGGAGACCCAGTACTTC
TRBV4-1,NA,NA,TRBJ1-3,CASSQVQGLLSGNTIYF,TGCGCCAGCAGCCAAGTTCAGGGCCTACTCTCTGGAAACACCATATATTTT
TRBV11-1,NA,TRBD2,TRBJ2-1,CASSPRLAGESEQFF,TGTGCCAGCAGCCCCCGACTAGCGGGAGAGAGTGAGCAGTTCTTC